The clone carrying this T cell receptor (beta chain) has ten or more counts. Being off target in a library aimed at alpha chains, this beta chain has a size of little meaning. The CDR3 has 16 residues. The V gene end was trimmed by 4 bases and the J gene end by 0 bases; junction bases not matched to a gene: 5. From germline, CDR1 is SGHRS and CDR2 YFSETQ. TCRdb re-called the 5' RACE reads with MiXCR, one entry per CDR3 protein. The sample lists 11,000 or so distinct CDR3 sequences, around 3.5% occurring once. This entry belongs to a study of spatial heterogeneity in lung cancer. This sample's time point: sample taken at primary tumor resection. Sequencing of whole RNA from tumor, nontumor lung or frozen PBMC involved no sorting.

This TCR derives from a female donor with early-stage non-small cell lung cancer. Sample: PBMCs, taken at surgery. This chain joins TRBV5-1 and TRBJ2-2, with TRBD1 identical over 8 bases. CDR3 nucleotide sequence: TGCGCCAGCAGCGCCGGACAGGGAGCGAACACCGGGGAGCTGTTTTTT. Its translation is CASSAGQGANTGELFF.